This T cell receptor beta chain comes out of a study of T cell repertoires in cytomegalovirus infection. About the study: CMV infection and matching HLA type were both indicated by public TCR beta signatures.

Findings and limits, study-wide: Clonotypes of TCR beta that were HLA-C-restricted and CMV-specific dominated the ex vivo response.

With regard to this clonotype: The antigen is undetermined.

The CDR3 is 11 residues long. Germline loops: CDR1 SEHNR, CDR2 FQNEAQ (reference sequence). Trimming shortened V by 1 base and J by 5 bases, and 3 bases separated the two germline ends. TCRdb independently ran MiXCR on the reads; one entry per CDR3 protein. Of hundreds of thousands of distinct CDR3 sequences listed, roughly a quarter are singletons. The V call is TRBV7-9, the J call TRBJ2-7; D remains ambiguous. The source material was CD8+ T cells from PBMCs. This TCR came from a human donor in good health (CMV status not recorded). Some clones in this sample may be carry-over from other donors' samples. DNA for the CDR3: TGTGCCAGCAGCTTAGACAACGAGCAGTACTTC. Protein: CASSLDNEQYF.